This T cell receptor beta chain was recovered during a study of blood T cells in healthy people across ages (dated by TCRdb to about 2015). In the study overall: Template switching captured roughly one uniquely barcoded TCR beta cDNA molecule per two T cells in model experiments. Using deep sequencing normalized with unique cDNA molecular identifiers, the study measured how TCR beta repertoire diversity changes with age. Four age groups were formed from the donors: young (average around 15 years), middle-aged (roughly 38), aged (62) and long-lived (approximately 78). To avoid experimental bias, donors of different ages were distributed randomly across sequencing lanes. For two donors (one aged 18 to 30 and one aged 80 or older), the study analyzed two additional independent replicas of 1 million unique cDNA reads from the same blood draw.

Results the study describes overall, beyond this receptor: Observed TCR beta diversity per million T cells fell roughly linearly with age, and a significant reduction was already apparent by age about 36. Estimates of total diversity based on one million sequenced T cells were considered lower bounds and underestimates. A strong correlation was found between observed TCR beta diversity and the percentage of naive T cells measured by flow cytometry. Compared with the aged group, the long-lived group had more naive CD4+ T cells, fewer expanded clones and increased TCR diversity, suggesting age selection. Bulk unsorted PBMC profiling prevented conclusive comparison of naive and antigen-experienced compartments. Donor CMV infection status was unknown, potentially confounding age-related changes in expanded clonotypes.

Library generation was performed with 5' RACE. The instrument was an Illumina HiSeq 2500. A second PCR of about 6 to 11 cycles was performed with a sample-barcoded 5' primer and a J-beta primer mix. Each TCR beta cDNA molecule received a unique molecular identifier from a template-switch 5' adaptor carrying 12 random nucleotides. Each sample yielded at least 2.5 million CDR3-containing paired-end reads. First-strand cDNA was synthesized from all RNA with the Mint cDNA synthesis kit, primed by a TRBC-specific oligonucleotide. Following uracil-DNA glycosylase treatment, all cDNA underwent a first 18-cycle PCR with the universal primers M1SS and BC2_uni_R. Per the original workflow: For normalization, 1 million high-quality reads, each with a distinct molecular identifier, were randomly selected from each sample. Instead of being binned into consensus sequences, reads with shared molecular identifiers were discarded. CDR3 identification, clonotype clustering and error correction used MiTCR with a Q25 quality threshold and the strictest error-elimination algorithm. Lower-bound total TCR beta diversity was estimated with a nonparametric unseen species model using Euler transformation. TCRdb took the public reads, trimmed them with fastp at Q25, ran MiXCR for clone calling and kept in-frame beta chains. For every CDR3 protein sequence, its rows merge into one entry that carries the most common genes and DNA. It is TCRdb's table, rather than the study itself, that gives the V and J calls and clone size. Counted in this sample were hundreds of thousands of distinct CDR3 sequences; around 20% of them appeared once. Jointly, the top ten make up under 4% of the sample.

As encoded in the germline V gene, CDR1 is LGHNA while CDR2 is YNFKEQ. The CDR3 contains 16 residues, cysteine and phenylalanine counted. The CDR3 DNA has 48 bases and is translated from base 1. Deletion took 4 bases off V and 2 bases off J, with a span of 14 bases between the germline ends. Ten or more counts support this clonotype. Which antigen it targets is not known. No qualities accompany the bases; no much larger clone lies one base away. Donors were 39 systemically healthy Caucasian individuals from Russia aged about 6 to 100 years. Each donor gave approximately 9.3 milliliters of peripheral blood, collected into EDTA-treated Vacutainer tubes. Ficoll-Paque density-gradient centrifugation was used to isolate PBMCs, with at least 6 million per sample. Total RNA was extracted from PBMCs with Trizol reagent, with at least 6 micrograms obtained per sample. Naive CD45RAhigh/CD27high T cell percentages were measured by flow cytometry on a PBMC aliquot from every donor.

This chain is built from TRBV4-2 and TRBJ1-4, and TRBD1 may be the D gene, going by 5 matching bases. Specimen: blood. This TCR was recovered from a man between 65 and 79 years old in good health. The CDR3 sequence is CASSRNAGGTNEKLFF. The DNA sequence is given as TGTGCCAGCAGCCGAAATGCGGGGGGGACTAATGAAAAACTGTTTTTT.